This T cell receptor (beta chain) was recorded in a study of T cell changes during pregnancy in multiple sclerosis. The repertoire was sequenced with immunoSEQ multiplex PCR; TCRdb's copy has only in-frame clones and lacks some. This table has about 70,000 clones, roughly 94% appearing once. The CDR3 sequence is 11 residues long. CDR1 is DFQATT and CDR2 is SNEGSKA in the germline V gene (reference sequence). The V gene lost 6 bases and the J gene lost 7 bases, with 12 bases spanning the gap. The starting material was peripheral blood, obtained in the third trimester of pregnancy. V is TRBV20-1 and J is TRBJ2-5; D perhaps matches TRBD2 (6 bases). The sequence was obtained from a female donor with multiple sclerosis, enrolled in a pregnancy study. For the CDR3, the DNA is TGCAGTGCCTGGAGGGAAGGGACCCAGTACTTC. Encoded protein: CSAWREGTQYF.